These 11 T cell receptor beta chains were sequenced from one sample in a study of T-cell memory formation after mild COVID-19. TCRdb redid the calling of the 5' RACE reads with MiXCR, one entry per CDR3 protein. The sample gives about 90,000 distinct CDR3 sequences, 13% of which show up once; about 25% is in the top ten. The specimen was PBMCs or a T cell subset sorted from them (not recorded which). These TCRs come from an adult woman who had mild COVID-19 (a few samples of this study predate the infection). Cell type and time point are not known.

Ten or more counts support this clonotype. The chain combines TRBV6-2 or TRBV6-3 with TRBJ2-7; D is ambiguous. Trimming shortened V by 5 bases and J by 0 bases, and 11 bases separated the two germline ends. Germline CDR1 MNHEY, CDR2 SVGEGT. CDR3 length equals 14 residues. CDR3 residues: CASSTAGASYEQYF. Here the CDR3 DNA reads TGTGCCAGCAGTACGGCCGGAGCCTCCTACGAGCAGTACTTC.

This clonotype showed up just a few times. CDR3 in DNA: TGTGCCTGGAGGGACAGCCAGAACACTGAAGCTTTCTTT. Protein: CAWRDSQNTEAFF. V usage is TRBV30 and J usage is TRBJ1-1, with D perhaps TRBD1 (6 bases). Germline lookup yields CDR1 GTSNPN and CDR2 SVGIG (reference sequence). The V gene lost 3 bases and the J gene lost 1 base, with 9 bases spanning the gap. The CDR3 extends over 13 amino acids.

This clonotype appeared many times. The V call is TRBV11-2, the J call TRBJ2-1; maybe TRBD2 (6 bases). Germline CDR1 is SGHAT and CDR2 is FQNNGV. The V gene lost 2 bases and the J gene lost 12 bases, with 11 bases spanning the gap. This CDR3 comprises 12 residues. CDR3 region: CASSLLAGWQFF. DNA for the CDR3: TGTGCCAGCAGCTTATTGGCGGGATGGCAGTTCTTC.

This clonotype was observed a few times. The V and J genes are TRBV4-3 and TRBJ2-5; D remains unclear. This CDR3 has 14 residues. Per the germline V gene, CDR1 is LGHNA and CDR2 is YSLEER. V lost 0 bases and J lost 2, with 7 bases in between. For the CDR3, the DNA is TGCGCCAGCAGCCAAGACCCCGGGCAAGAGACCCAGTACTTC. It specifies CASSQDPGQETQYF.

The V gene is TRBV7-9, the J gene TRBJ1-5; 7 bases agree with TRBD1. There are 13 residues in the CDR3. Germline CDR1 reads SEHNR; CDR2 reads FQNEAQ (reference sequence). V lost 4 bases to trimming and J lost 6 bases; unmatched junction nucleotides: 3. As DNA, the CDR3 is TGTGCCAGCAGCTGGGGGGACAGTCAGCCCCAGCATTTT. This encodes CASSWGDSQPQHF.

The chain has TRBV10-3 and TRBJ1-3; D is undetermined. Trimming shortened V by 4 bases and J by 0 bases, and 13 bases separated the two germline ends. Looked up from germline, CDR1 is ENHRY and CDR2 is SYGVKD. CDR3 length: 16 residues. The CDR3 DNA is TGTGCCATCAGTGGCGCCCGGTCGTTCTCTGGAAACACCATATATTTT. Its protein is CAISGARSFSGNTIYF.

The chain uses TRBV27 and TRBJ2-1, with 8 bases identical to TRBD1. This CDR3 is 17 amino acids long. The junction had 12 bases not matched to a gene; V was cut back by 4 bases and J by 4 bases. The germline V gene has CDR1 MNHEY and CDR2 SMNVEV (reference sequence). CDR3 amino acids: CASSWGPPGGAYNEQFF. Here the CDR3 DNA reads TGTGCCAGCAGTTGGGGGCCGCCAGGGGGCGCATACAATGAGCAGTTCTTC.

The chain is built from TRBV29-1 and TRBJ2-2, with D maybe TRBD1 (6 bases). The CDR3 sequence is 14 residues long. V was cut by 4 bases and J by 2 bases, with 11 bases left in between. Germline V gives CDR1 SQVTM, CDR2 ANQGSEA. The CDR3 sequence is CSVVTGVNTGELFF. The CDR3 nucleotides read TGCAGCGTTGTGACAGGAGTAAACACCGGGGAGCTGTTTTTT.

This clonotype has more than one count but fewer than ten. The CDR3 region is CASSFVLYEQYF. In DNA, the CDR3 is TGTGCCAGCAGTTTTGTTTTATACGAGCAGTACTTC. This chain uses TRBV12-3 or TRBV12-4 with TRBJ2-7; D not resolved. V lost 3 bases, J lost 4 bases, and 7 bases lay in between. The CDR3 is 12 residues long.

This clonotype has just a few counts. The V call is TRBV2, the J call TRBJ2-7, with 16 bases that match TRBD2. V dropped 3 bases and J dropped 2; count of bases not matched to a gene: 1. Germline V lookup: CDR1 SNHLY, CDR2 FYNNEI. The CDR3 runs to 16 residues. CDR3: CASSEGLAGGTYEQYF. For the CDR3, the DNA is TGTGCCAGCAGTGAGGGACTAGCGGGAGGGACCTACGAGCAGTACTTC.

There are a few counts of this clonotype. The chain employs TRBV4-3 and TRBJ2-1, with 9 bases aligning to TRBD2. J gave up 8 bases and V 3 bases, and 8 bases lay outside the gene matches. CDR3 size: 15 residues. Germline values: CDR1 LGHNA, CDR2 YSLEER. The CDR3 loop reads CASSQDQREVDEQFF. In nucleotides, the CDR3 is TGCGCCAGCAGCCAGGACCAGCGGGAGGTGGATGAGCAGTTCTTC.